A single sample is the source of the 18 T cell receptor beta chains below, sequenced in a study of blood T cells in healthy people across ages. Together with a sample-barcoded 5' primer, a J-beta primer mix was included in a second PCR lasting roughly 6 to 12 cycles. Via MiXCR, TCRdb re-called the 5' RACE reads, giving one row per CDR3 protein. The table shows about 640,000 distinct CDR3 sequences, with around 54% occurring only once. The material sequenced was blood. All receptors come from a man aged 55-75 years in good health.

The CDR3 sequence is CSAPLGQETQYF. CDR3 nucleotide sequence: TGCAGTGCCCCGTTGGGACAAGAGACCCAGTACTTC. This chain uses TRBV20-1 with TRBJ2-5; no definite D call. CDR1 and CDR2 from the germline V gene are DFQATT and SNEGSKA (reference sequence). The CDR3 loop spans 12 amino acids. The V end lost 6 bases, the J end lost 2 bases, and 10 bases lay between the germline ends.

This chain uses TRBV4-2 with TRBJ2-7; TRBD2 aligns across 8 bases. Per germline, CDR1 LGHNA and CDR2 YNFKEQ. The CDR3 has 15 residues. Trimming cost V 0 bases and J 9 bases; bases outside gene matches: 10. CDR3 nucleotide sequence: TGTGCCAGCAGCCAAGAGGGCCGGGGGGGCCTGGGGCAGTACTTC. The encoded protein is CASSQEGRGGLGQYF.

The chain employs TRBV7-2 and TRBJ2-5, with 7 bases fitting TRBD2. Germline values: CDR1 SGHTA, CDR2 FQGNSA. The V segment lost 5 bases and the J segment 11 bases; nucleotides outside the gene matches: 20. The CDR3 consists of 16 residues. The CDR3 here is CASSGSGLGYPIEQYF. In DNA form, the CDR3 reads TGTGCCAGCAGCGGCAGCGGACTAGGATACCCTATTGAGCAGTACTTC.

V and J are TRBV12-3 or TRBV12-4 and TRBJ2-3, with D tentatively TRBD1 (5 bases). V was cut by 2 bases and J by 7 bases, with 19 bases left in between. CDR3 length equals 16 residues. CDR3 in DNA: TGTGCCAGCAGTTTATTTGGTGTGGCGACAGACTATACGCAGTATTTT. It specifies CASSLFGVATDYTQYF.

This chain joins TRBV27 and TRBJ2-3; 10 bases agree with TRBD1. Per the germline V gene, CDR1 is MNHEY and CDR2 is SMNVEV (reference sequence). The length of the CDR3 is 15 residues. V shed 2 bases, J shed 7 bases, and the junction held 6 bases outside the gene matches. The CDR3 coding sequence is TGTGCCAGCAGTTTAGCCGGACAGGGGGGTAATACGCAGTATTTT. Protein product: CASSLAGQGGNTQYF.

The chain carries TRBV12-3 or TRBV12-4 and TRBJ2-1, with D possibly being TRBD2 (5 bases). The CDR3 length is 16 residues. V shed 6 bases and J shed 0 bases, with 15 bases lying between them. The CDR3 reads CASRDGLESSYNEQFF. The CDR3 DNA sequence: TGTGCCAGCAGGGACGGACTGGAGAGCTCCTACAATGAGCAGTTCTTC.

The genes are TRBV13 and TRBJ2-5; 7 nucleotides match TRBD2. J gave up 3 bases and V 10 bases, and 8 bases lay outside the gene matches. The CDR3 is made up of 13 amino acids. The germline V gene encodes CDR1 PRHDT and CDR2 FYEKMQ (reference sequence). The chain's CDR3 is CATQILAEETQYF. The CDR3 region has the DNA TGTGCCACCCAGATCCTAGCGGAAGAGACCCAGTACTTC.

This clonotype has more than one count but fewer than ten. The DNA for the CDR3 is TGTGCCAGCTCACCAAGCGCAGTGAGCTCCTACGAGCAGTACTTC. It yields the protein CASSPSAVSSYEQYF. V usage is TRBV18 and J usage is TRBJ2-7; D remains ambiguous. The V gene lost 2 bases and the J gene lost 0 bases, with 11 bases spanning the gap. The CDR3 is 15 amino acids. CDR1 and CDR2 (germline): KGHSH, LQKENI.

Of note for this clonotype: A read error may produce the germline difference seen at one junction end. The rearrangement uses TRBV3-1 and TRBJ2-1; no reliable D call. The CDR3 runs 13 residues. Per germline, CDR1 LGHDT and CDR2 YNNKEL (reference sequence). In nucleotides, the CDR3 is TGTGCCAACAGCCAAGAGAATGGGTACGAGCAGTTCTTC. Translation gives CANSQENGYEQFF.

The CDR3 here is CASRTGVGYYEQYF. The CDR3 region has the DNA TGTGCCAGCAGAACAGGGGTAGGTTACTACGAGCAGTACTTC. The chain couples TRBV27 to TRBJ2-7; 7 nucleotides align to TRBD1. Looked up from germline, CDR1 is MNHEY and CDR2 is SMNVEV (reference sequence). This CDR3 comprises 14 residues. Losses at the gene ends were 6 bases for V and 3 bases for J; bases not matched to a gene: 8.

Turning to this clonotype: At one boundary the junction diverges from the germline segment, which might be a read error. V usage is TRBV6-6 and J usage is TRBJ2-1; TRBD1 aligns across 11 bases. CDR3 length: 16 amino acids. CDR1 is MNHNY, CDR2 SVGAGI, per germline (reference sequence). The CDR3 region is CASSYGTGGSYNEQFF. The CDR3 DNA reads as TGTGCCAGCAGTTACGGGACAGGGGGGTCCTATAATGAGCAGTTCTTC.

CDR3 in amino acids: CASSPRLAGDYNEQFF. The CDR3 DNA follows: TGTGCCAGCAGCCCACGACTAGCGGGGGACTACAATGAGCAGTTCTTC. The chain combines TRBV4-2 with TRBJ2-1, with 12 bases identical to TRBD2. CDR1 and CDR2 from the germline V gene are LGHNA and YNFKEQ. V gave up 4 bases and J gave up 3 bases; unmatched junction bases: 4. The CDR3 is made up of 16 amino acids.

There are many counts of this clonotype. This chain connects TRBV11-2 to TRBJ2-7, with no clear D. The CDR3 loop spans 14 amino acids. In germline, CDR1 is SGHAT, CDR2 FQNNGV. Trimming left V 0 bases short and J 0 bases short, with 6 bases between. The CDR3 is CASSLDRSSYEQYF. CDR3 in DNA: TGTGCCAGCAGCTTAGACAGGAGCTCCTACGAGCAGTACTTC.

The gene calls are TRBV29-1 and TRBJ1-4; D call uncertain. CDR1 SQVTM and CDR2 ANQGSEA come from the germline V gene. This CDR3 has 12 residues. Deletions cut 6 bases from V and 6 bases from J, with 11 bases between. The CDR3 coding sequence is TGCAGCGTGGACCGGGGAGATGAAAAACTGTTTTTT. This encodes CSVDRGDEKLFF.

This clonotype showed up just a few times. The V call is TRBV6-1, the J call TRBJ2-6, with TRBD1 matching over 7 bases. This CDR3 is 15 amino acids long. Germline V CDR1 and CDR2: MNHNS, SASEGT. J was trimmed by 5 bases and V by 4 bases; bases with no gene match: 5. DNA for the CDR3: TGTGCCAGCAGTGGGGACAGCTCCTGGGCCAACGTCCTGACTTTC. Protein sequence: CASSGDSSWANVLTF.

V usage is TRBV11-2 and J usage is TRBJ2-7, with 14 nucleotides matching TRBD2. CDR1 and CDR2 from the germline V gene are SGHAT and FQNNGV. V dropped 4 bases and J dropped 7; count of bases not matched to a gene: 12. The CDR3 totals 17 residues. The CDR3 DNA reads TGTGCCAGCAGCTCTCGACTAGCGGGGGGGCCAGGCGATGAGCAGTACTTC. Its protein product is CASSSRLAGGPGDEQYF. Complete variable domain (other parts from reference TRBV11-2 and TRBJ2-7): EAGVAQSPRYKIIEKRQSVAFWCNPISGHATLYWYQQILGQGPKLLIQFQNNGVVDDSQLPKDRFSAERLKGVDSTLKIQPAKLEDSAVYLCASSSRLAGGPGDEQYFGPGTRLTVT.

This clonotype was recorded many times. The gene calls are TRBV7-2 and TRBJ2-5; D remains unclear. Germline CDR1 and CDR2: SGHTA and FQGNSA. The CDR3 extends over 12 amino acids. V was cut by 0 bases and J by 4 bases, with 3 bases left in between. The DNA for the CDR3 is TGTGCCAGCAGCTTAGCAAGAGAGACCCAGTACTTC. It specifies CASSLARETQYF.

This clonotype has more than one count but fewer than ten. The chain carries TRBV5-1 and TRBJ2-7, with TRBD1 matching 8 bases. CDR3 length: 16 residues. Germline CDR1 SGHRS, CDR2 YFSETQ. V lost 0 bases to trimming and J lost 4 bases; unmatched junction nucleotides: 9. The CDR3 protein is CASSLAQDRVWYEQYF. The CDR3 DNA reads TGCGCCAGCAGCTTGGCCCAGGACAGGGTATGGTACGAGCAGTACTTC.